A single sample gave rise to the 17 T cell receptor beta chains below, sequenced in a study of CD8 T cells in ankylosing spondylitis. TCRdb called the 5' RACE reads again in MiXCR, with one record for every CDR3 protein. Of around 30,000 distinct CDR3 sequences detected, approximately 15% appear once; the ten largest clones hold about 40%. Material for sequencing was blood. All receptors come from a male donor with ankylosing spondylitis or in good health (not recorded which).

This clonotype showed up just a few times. The CDR3 reads CASSTPAGGSGANVLTF. Written as DNA, the CDR3 is TGTGCCAGCAGTACCCCGGCAGGGGGCTCTGGGGCCAACGTCCTGACTTTC. V and J are TRBV12-3 or TRBV12-4 and TRBJ2-6, with 7 positions matching TRBD1. The CDR3 is made up of 17 amino acids. V shed 5 bases and J 0 bases; nucleotides not matched to a gene: 7.

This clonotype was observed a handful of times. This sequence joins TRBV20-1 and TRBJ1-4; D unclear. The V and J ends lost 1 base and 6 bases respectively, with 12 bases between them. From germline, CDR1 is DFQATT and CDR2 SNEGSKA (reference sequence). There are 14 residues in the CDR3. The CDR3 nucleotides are TGCAGTGCTAGAGTAATAGGGAGCTATGAAAAACTGTTTTTT. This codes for CSARVIGSYEKLFF.

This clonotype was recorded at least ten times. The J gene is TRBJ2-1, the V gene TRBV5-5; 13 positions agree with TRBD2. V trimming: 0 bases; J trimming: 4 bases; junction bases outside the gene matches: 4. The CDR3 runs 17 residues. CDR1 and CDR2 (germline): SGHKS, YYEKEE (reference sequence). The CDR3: CASSLGPGLAGYNEQFF. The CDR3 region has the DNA TGTGCCAGCAGCTTGGGTCCGGGACTAGCGGGATACAATGAGCAGTTCTTC.

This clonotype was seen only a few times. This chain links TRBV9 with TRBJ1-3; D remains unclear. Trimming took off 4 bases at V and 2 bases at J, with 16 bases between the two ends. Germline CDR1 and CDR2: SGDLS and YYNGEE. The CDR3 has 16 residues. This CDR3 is CASSLRDGIPGNTIYF. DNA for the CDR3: TGTGCCAGCAGCCTCCGTGATGGGATACCTGGAAACACCATATATTTT.

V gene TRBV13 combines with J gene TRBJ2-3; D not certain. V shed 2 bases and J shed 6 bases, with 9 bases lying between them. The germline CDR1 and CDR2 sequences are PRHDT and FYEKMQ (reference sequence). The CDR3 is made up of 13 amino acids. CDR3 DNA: TGTGCCAGCAGCTTACGACTTGGCGATACGCAGTATTTT. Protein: CASSLRLGDTQYF. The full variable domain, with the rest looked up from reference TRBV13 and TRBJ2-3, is AAGVIQSPRHLIKEKRETATLKCYPIPRHDTVYWYQQGPGQDPQFLISFYEKMQSDKGSIPDRFSAQQFSDYHSELNMSSLELGDSALYFCASSLRLGDTQYFGPGTRLTVL.

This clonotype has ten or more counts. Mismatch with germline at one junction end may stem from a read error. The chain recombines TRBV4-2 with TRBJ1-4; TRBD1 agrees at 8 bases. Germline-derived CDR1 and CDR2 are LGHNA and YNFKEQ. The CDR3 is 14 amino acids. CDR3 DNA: TGTGCCAGCAGCCCTCAGGGGGCGGGGAAAAAACTGGTTTTT. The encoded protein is CASSPQGAGKKLVF.

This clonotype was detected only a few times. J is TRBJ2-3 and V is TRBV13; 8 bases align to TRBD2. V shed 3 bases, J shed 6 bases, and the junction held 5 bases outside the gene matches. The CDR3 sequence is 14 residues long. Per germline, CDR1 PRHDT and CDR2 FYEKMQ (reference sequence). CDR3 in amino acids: CASSLNAGGDTQYF. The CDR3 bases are TGTGCCAGCAGCTTGAACGCGGGAGGTGATACGCAGTATTTT. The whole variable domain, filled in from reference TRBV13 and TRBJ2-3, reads AAGVIQSPRHLIKEKRETATLKCYPIPRHDTVYWYQQGPGQDPQFLISFYEKMQSDKGSIPDRFSAQQFSDYHSELNMSSLELGDSALYFCASSLNAGGDTQYFGPGTRLTVL.

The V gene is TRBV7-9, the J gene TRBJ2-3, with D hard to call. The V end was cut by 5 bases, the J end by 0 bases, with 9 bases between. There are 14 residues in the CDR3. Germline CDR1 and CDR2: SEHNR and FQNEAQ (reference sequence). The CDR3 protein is CASSPIISTDTQYF. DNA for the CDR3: TGTGCCAGCAGCCCGATAATCAGCACAGATACGCAGTATTTT.

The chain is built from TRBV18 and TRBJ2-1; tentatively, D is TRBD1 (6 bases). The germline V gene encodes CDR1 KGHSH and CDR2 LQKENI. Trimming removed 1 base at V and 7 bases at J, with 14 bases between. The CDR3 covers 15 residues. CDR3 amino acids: CASSPQRTVTNEQFF. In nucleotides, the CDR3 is TGTGCCAGCTCACCACAGCGGACAGTTACGAATGAGCAGTTCTTC.

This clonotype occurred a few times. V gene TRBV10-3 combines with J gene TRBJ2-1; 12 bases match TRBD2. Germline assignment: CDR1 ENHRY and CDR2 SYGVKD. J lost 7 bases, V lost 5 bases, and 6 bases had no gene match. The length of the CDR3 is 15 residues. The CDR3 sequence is CAISSTSGRSNEQFF. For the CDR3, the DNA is TGTGCCATCAGTTCGACTAGCGGGAGATCGAATGAGCAGTTCTTC.

CDR3 sequence: CASSWGTIRGTGELFF. In DNA, the CDR3 is TGTGCCAGCAGCTGGGGGACTATCAGGGGAACCGGGGAGCTGTTTTTT. V gene TRBV12-3 or TRBV12-4 combines with J gene TRBJ2-2; D is possibly TRBD2 (7 bases). With 6 bases removed from V and 5 bases from J, the gap between germline ends came to 19 bases. There are 16 residues in the CDR3.

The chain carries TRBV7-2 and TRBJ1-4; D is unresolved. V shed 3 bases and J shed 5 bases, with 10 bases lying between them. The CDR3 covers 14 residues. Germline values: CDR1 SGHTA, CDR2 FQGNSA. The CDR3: CASSFGKGNEKLFF. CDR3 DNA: TGTGCCAGCAGCTTTGGGAAGGGAAATGAAAAACTGTTTTTT.

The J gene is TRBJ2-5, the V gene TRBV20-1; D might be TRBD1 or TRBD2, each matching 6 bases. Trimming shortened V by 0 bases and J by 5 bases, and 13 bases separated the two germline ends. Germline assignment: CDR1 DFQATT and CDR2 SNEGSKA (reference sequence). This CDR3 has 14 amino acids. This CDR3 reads CSARDPKGGETQYF. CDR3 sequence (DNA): TGCAGTGCTAGAGACCCCAAAGGGGGGGAGACCCAGTACTTC.

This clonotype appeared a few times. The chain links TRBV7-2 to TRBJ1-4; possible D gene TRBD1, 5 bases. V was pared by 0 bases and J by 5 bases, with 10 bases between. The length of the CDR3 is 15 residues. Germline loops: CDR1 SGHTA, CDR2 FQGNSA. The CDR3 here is CASSLAPRANEKLFF. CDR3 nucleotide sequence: TGTGCCAGCAGCTTAGCGCCCAGGGCGAATGAAAAACTGTTTTTT. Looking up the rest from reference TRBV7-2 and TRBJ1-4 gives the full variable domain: GAGVSQSPSNKVTEKGKDVELRCDPISGHTALYWYRQSLGQGLEFLIYFQGNSAPDKSGLPSDRFSAERTGGSVSTLTIQRTQQEDSAVYLCASSLAPRANEKLFFGSGTQLSVL.

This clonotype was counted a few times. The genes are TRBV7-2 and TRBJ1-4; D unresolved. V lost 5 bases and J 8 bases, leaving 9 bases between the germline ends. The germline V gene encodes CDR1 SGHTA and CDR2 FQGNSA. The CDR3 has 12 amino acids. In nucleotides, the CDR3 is TGTGCCAGCAGCGCCCCGGGGGAAAAACTGTTTTTT. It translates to CASSAPGEKLFF.

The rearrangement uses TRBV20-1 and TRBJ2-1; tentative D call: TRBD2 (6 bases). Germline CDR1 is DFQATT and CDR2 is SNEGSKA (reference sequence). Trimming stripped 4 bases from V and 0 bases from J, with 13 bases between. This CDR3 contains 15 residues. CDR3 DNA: TGCAGTGCTATACGGGGGTTCAGCTCCTACAATGAGCAGTTCTTC. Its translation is CSAIRGFSSYNEQFF.

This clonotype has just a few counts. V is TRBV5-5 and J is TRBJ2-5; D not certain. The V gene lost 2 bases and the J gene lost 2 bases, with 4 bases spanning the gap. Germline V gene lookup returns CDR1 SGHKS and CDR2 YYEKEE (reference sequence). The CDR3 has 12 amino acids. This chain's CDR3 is CASSFRQETQYF. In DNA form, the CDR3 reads TGTGCCAGCAGCTTCAGGCAAGAGACCCAGTACTTC.